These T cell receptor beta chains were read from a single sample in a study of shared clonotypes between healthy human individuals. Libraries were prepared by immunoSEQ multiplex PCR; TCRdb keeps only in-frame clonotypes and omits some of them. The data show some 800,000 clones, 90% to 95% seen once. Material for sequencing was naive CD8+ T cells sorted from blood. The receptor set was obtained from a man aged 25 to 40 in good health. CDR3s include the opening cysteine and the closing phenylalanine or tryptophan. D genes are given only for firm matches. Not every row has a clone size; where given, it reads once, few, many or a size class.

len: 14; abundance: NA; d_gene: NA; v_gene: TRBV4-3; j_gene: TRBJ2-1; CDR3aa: CASSQVSDSNEQFF; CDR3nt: TGCGCCAGCAGCCAAGTCTCGGACAGCAATGAGCAGTTCTTC
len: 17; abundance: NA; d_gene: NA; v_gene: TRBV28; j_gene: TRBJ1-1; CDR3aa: CASSFLVIRGPNTEAFF; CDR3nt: TGTGCCAGCAGTTTTCTGGTGATAAGGGGACCGAACACTGAAGCTTTCTTT
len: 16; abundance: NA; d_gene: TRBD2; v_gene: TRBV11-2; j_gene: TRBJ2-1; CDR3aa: CASSVRLAGVYNEQFF; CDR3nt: TGTGCCAGCAGCGTCCGACTAGCGGGAGTCTACAATGAGCAGTTCTTC
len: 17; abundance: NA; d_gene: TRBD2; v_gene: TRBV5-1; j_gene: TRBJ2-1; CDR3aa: CASSSGLAGTSYNEQFF; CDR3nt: TGCGCCAGCAGCTCAGGTCTAGCGGGCACCTCCTACAATGAGCAGTTCTTC
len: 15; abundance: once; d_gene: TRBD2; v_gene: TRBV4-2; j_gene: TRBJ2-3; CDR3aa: CASSQDILAGHTQYF; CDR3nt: TGTGCCAGCAGCCAAGATATCCTAGCGGGGCATACGCAGTATTTT
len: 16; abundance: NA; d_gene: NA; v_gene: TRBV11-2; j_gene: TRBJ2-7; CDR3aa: CASRNGRGFRSYEQYF; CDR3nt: TGTGCCAGCAGAAATGGACGGGGTTTTAGGTCCTACGAGCAGTACTTC
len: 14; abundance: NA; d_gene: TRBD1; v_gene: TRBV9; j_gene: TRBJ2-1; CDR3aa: CASSLKDRGSEQFF; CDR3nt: TGTGCCAGCAGCCTAAAGGACAGGGGGTCTGAGCAGTTCTTC
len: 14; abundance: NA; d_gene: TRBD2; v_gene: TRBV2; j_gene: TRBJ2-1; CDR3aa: CASRGLAGYNEQFF; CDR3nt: TGTGCCAGCAGGGGACTAGCGGGGTACAATGAGCAGTTCTTC
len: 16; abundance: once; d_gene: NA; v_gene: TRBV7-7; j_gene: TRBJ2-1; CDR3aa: CASSLDTGPVHNEQFF; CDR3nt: TGTGCCAGCAGCTTAGATACGGGACCCGTACACAATGAGCAGTTCTTC
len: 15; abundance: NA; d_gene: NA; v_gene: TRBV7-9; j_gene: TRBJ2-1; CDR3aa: CASSLAHGTDNEQFF; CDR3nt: TGTGCCAGCAGCTTAGCCCACGGGACGGACAATGAGCAGTTCTTC
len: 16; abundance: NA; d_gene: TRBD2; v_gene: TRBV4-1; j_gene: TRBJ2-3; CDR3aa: CASSRQLAESTDTQYF; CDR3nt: TGCGCCAGCAGCCGACAACTAGCGGAGAGCACAGATACGCAGTATTTT
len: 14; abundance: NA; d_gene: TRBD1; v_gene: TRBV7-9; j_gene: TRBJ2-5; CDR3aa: CASSLVRQGETQYF; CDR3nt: TGTGCCAGCAGCTTAGTTCGACAGGGCGAGACCCAGTACTTC
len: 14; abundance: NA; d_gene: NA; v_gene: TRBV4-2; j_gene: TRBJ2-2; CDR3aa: CASSQVQNTGELFF; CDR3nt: TGTGCCAGCAGCCAAGTACAAAACACCGGGGAGCTGTTTTTT
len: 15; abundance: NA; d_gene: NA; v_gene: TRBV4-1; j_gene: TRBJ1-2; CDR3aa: CASSQDPAGEYGYTF; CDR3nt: TGCGCCAGCAGCCAAGATCCGGCGGGGGAGTATGGCTACACCTTC
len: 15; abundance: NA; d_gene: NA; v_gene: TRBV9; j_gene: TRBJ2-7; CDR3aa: CASSEGGTASYEQYF; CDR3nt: TGTGCCAGCAGCGAGGGGGGGACTGCCTCCTACGAGCAGTACTTC
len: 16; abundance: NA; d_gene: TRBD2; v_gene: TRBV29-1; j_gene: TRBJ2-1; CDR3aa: CSVEGLAGVSYNEQFF; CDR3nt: TGCAGCGTTGAAGGGCTAGCGGGAGTGTCCTACAATGAGCAGTTCTTC
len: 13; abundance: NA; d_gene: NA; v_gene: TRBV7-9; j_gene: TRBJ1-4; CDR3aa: CASSLVSGEKLFF; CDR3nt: TGTGCCAGCAGCTTAGTGTCAGGGGAAAAACTGTTTTTT
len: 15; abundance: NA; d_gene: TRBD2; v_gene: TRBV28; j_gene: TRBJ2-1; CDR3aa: CASRQGLAGDNEQFF; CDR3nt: TGTGCCAGCAGGCAAGGACTAGCGGGGGACAATGAGCAGTTCTTC
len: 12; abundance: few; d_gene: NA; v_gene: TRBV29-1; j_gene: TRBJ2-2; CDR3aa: CSVGTITGELFF; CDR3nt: TGCAGCGTTGGGACTATCACCGGGGAGCTGTTTTTT
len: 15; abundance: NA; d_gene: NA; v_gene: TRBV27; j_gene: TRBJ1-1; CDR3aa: CASSLFPGVNTEAFF; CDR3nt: TGTGCCAGCAGTTTATTTCCAGGTGTGAACACTGAAGCTTTCTTT
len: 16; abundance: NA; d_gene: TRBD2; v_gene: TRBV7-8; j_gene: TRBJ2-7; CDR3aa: CASSQWTSGGFYEQYF; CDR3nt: TGTGCCAGCAGCCAGTGGACTAGCGGGGGCTTCTACGAGCAGTACTTC
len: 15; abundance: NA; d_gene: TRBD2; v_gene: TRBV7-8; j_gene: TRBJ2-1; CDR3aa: CASSHGTRPYNEQFF; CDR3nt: TGTGCCAGCAGCCACGGGACTAGGCCCTACAATGAGCAGTTCTTC
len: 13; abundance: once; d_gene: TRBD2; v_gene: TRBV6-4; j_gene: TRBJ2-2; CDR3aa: CASSPGGPGELFF; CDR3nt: TGTGCCAGCAGCCCGGGGGGTCCCGGGGAGCTGTTTTTT
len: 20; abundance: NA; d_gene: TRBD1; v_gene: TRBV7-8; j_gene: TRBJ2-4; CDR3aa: CASSGATGPDGILAKNIQYF; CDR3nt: TGTGCCAGCAGCGGGGCGACAGGGCCGGATGGAATTTTAGCCAAAAACATTCAGTACTTC
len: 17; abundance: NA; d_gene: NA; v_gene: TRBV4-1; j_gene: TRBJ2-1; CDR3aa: CASSQDQPSGYYNEQFF; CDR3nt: TGCGCCAGCAGCCAAGATCAGCCTAGTGGGTACTACAATGAGCAGTTCTTC
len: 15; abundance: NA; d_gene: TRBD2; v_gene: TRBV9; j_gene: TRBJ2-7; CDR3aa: CASSVGLAGAAEQYF; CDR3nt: TGTGCCAGCAGCGTCGGACTAGCGGGAGCGGCCGAGCAGTACTTC
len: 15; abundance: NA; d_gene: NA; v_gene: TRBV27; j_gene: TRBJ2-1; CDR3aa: CASRFSSSSYNEQFF; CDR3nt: TGTGCCAGCCGATTCTCGTCAAGCTCCTACAATGAGCAGTTCTTC
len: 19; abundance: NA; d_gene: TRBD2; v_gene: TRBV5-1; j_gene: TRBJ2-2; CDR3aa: CASSTYPGTSGIGTGELFF; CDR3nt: TGCGCCAGCAGTACCTATCCTGGGACTAGCGGGATCGGGACCGGGGAGCTGTTTTTT
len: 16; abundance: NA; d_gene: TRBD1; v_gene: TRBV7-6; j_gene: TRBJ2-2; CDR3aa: CASSPRTGANTGELFF; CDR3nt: TGTGCCAGCAGCCCCAGGACAGGGGCAAACACCGGGGAGCTGTTTTTT
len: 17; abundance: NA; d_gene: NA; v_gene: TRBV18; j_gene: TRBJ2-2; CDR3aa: CASSPPVTGLNTGELFF; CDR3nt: TGTGCCAGCTCACCACCGGTGACAGGACTTAACACCGGGGAGCTGTTTTTT
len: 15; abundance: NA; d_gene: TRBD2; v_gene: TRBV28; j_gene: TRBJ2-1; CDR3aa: CASSFRLAGANEQFF; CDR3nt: TGTGCCAGCAGTTTTCGTCTAGCGGGAGCCAATGAGCAGTTCTTC
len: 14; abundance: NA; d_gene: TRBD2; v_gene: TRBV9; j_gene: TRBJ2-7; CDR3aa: CASNSGTNSYEQYF; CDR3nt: TGTGCCAGTAATAGCGGGACAAACTCCTACGAGCAGTACTTC